These 11 T cell receptor beta chains originate from one sample sequenced in a study of control samples from healthy donors and cancer patients. TCRdb's table, derived via immunoSEQ multiplex PCR, lists solely in-frame clones and lacks some. This table has over 150,000 clones, roughly 94% appearing once. Sample: blood. Source of these receptors: a young woman in good health.

The chain is built from TRBV27 and TRBJ1-2; TRBD1 is a possible D gene (5 bases). The CDR3 loop spans 15 amino acids. Per germline, CDR1 MNHEY and CDR2 SMNVEV (reference sequence). Trimming left V 2 bases short and J 5 bases short, with 15 bases between. CDR3 loop: CASSLIGAGNYGYTF. The CDR3 region has the DNA TGTGCCAGCAGTTTAATTGGGGCTGGAAATTATGGCTACACCTTC.

The chain employs TRBV5-1 and TRBJ1-6; no firm D call. Per the germline V gene, CDR1 is SGHRS and CDR2 is YFSETQ. The CDR3 runs to 13 residues. Trimming stripped 4 bases from V and 4 bases from J, with 6 bases between. CDR3 coding DNA: TGCGCCAGCAGCCCCGATTATAATTCACCCCTCCACTTT. Amino acid sequence: CASSPDYNSPLHF.

The rearrangement joins TRBV9 to TRBJ1-1; the match to TRBD1 covers 7 bases. The CDR3 contains 13 residues. V lost 0 bases and J lost 11; bases outside the gene matches: 7. Germline V gene sequence: CDR1 SGDLS, CDR2 YYNGEE. CDR3 residues: CASSVEGGLTAFF. CDR3 in DNA: TGTGCCAGCAGCGTAGAAGGGGGCTTGACGGCTTTCTTT.

The chain has TRBV3-1 (or the pseudogene TRBV3-2) and TRBJ2-2, with D perhaps TRBD1 (6 bases). The ends were cut back, 1 base at V and 5 bases at J, with 11 bases in the middle. CDR1 and CDR2 from the germline V gene are LGHDT and YNNKEL (reference sequence). CDR3 length: 15 residues. The CDR3 sequence is CASSQVQGMTGELFF. CDR3 nucleotides: TGTGCCAGCAGCCAAGTACAGGGAATGACCGGGGAGCTGTTTTTT.

In this sample, this clone turned up once. The gene calls are TRBV28 and TRBJ1-1; D not certain. The V end lost 7 bases, the J end lost 0 bases, and 9 bases lay between the germline ends. This CDR3 spans 13 amino acids. Germline values: CDR1 MDHEN, CDR2 SYDVKM. This CDR3 reads CASKKSLNTEAFF. The DNA of the CDR3 is TGTGCCAGCAAGAAGTCGTTGAACACTGAAGCTTTCTTT.

The count of this clone is one. CDR3 sequence (DNA): TGTGCCAGCTCGGACAGACAAGAGACCCAGTACTTC. Protein sequence: CASSDRQETQYF. The rearrangement links TRBV18 to TRBJ2-5, with a weak D call TRBD1 (6 bases). Trimming shortened V by 6 bases and J by 2 bases, and 7 bases separated the two germline ends. Germline V CDR1 and CDR2: KGHSH, LQKENI. The CDR3 has 12 amino acids. Supplemented by reference TRBV18 and TRBJ2-5, the full variable domain reads NAGVMQNPRHLVRRRGQEARLRCSPMKGHSHVYWYRQLPEEGLKFMVYLQKENIIDESGMPKERFSAEFPKEGPSILRIQQVVRGDSAAYFCASSDRQETQYFGPGTRLLVL.

This clone has a handful of counts. CDR3: CASSASRVLVSGYTF. The CDR3 bases are TGTGCCAGCAGCGCTTCCAGGGTATTGGTCTCGGGCTACACCTTC. J is TRBJ1-2 and V is TRBV9; perhaps TRBD1 as D (5 bases). The CDR3 spans 15 residues. Per germline, CDR1 SGDLS and CDR2 YYNGEE. Trimming took off 3 bases at V and 8 bases at J, with 20 bases between the two ends.

The gene calls are TRBV6-5 and TRBJ2-1; TRBD2 matches at 11 bases. Germline V gene sequence: CDR1 MNHEY, CDR2 SVGAGI. This CDR3 has 16 amino acids. V lost 4 bases and J lost 1; bases outside the gene matches: 3. CDR3 coding DNA: TGTGCCAGCAGTTCGACTAGCGGGGTTTCCTACAATGAGCAGTTCTTC. It yields the protein CASSSTSGVSYNEQFF.

The rearrangement links TRBV11-3 to TRBJ1-1; no clear D. V was clipped by 0 bases and J by 0 bases, with 5 bases between them. The CDR3 has 14 amino acids. Looked up from germline, CDR1 is SGHNT and CDR2 is YENEEA. As DNA, the CDR3 is TGTGCCAGCAGCTTAGATCCTGTGAACACTGAAGCTTTCTTT. Translation gives CASSLDPVNTEAFF.

J is TRBJ2-3 and V is TRBV5-1; the match to TRBD2 covers 9 bases. The CDR3 totals 14 residues. V shed 5 bases, J shed 4 bases, and the junction held 5 bases outside the gene matches. The V gene's germline CDR1 is SGHRS and CDR2 YFSETQ. CDR3 region: CASRGLARADTQYF. DNA of the CDR3: TGCGCCAGCAGGGGACTAGCAAGGGCAGATACGCAGTATTTT.

The V gene is TRBV15, the J gene TRBJ1-3; tentative D call: TRBD1 (5 bases). CDR1 LNHNV and CDR2 YYDKDF come from the germline V gene (reference sequence). Between the trimmed V and J ends, which lost 1 base and 8 bases, there was a span of 18 bases. The CDR3 has 16 residues. CDR3 in amino acids: CATSRAVGAQTDTIYF. The CDR3 DNA is TGTGCCACCAGCAGAGCGGTTGGGGCACAGACAGACACCATATATTTT.